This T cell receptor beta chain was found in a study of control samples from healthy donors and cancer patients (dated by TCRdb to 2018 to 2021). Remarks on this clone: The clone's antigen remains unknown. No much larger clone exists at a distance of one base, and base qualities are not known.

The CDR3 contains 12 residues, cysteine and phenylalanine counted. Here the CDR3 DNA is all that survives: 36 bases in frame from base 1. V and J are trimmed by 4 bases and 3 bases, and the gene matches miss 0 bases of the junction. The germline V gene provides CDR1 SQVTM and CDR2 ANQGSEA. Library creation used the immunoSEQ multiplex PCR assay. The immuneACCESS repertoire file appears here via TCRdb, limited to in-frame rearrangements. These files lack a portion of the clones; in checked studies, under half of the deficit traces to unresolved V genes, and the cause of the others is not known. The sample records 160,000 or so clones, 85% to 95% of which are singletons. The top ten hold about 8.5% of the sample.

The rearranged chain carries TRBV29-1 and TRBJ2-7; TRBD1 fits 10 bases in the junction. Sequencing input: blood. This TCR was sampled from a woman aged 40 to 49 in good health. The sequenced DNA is TGCAGCGTTGGGGACAGGGGCTACGAGCAGTACTTC. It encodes CSVGDRGYEQYF.